The 29 T cell receptor beta chains presented below share a single source sample, sequenced in a study of TIL therapy for anti-PD-1-resistant metastatic lung cancer. The immunoSEQ assay was v3. The assay was immunoSEQ multiplex PCR, and TCRdb's table has in-frame clones only and misses some. The sample yields some 32,000 clones, 74% seen once. Indicated time point: pre-treatment sample, taken before nivolumab and TIL therapy. Here the sequenced sample was blood, taken at baseline. The receptors stem from a woman aged 30 to 85 with non-small cell lung cancer.

This chain links TRBV7-9 with TRBJ2-1; D is possibly TRBD2 (6 bases). V was clipped by 5 bases and J by 0 bases, with 17 bases between them. The germline CDR1 and CDR2 sequences are SEHNR and FQNEAQ (reference sequence). CDR3 length: 17 residues. The DNA for the CDR3 is TGTGCCAGCAGCCCGAGTGAGCGGGTGAGCTCCTACAATGAGCAGTTCTTC. Its protein is CASSPSERVSSYNEQFF.

V and J are TRBV6-5 and TRBJ2-1; D remains unclear. The V gene's germline CDR1 is MNHEY and CDR2 SVGAGI. V was cut by 0 bases and J by 10 bases, with 7 bases left in between. The CDR3 totals 12 residues. The CDR3 reads CASSYSTTEQFF. Written as DNA, the CDR3 is TGTGCCAGCAGTTACTCGACGACAGAGCAGTTCTTC.

This clone came up a few times. The gene calls are TRBV13 and TRBJ2-7, with no clear D. Germline CDR1 reads PRHDT; CDR2 reads FYEKMQ (reference sequence). V was shortened by 6 bases and J by 0 bases, with 6 bases between the two germline ends. The CDR3 covers 12 residues. The CDR3 region is CASRYGSYEQYF. Here the CDR3 DNA reads TGTGCCAGCAGATACGGCTCCTACGAGCAGTACTTC.

The count of this clone is one. The chain couples TRBV6-1 to TRBJ2-5, with a possible D match to TRBD2 (6 bases). Between the trimmed V and J ends, which lost 3 bases and 5 bases, there was a span of 16 bases. The CDR3 totals 15 residues. CDR1 MNHNS and CDR2 SASEGT come from the germline V gene. The DNA for the CDR3 is TGTGCCAGCAGTGATCGACACTCGGGGGTGGAGACCCAGTACTTC. It codes for CASSDRHSGVETQYF.

The chain joins TRBV6-1 to TRBJ1-2; TRBD1 might be the D (6 bases). CDR3 size: 15 residues. V was clipped by 1 base and J by 2 bases, with 11 bases between them. Germline V CDR1 and CDR2: MNHNS, SASEGT. The CDR3 protein is CASSEGRGLNYGYTF. The CDR3 DNA is TGTGCCAGCAGTGAAGGCAGGGGACTGAACTATGGCTACACCTTC.

V and J are TRBV27 and TRBJ2-7; no reliable D call. There are 13 residues in the CDR3. Trimming removed 4 bases from V and 6 bases from J, with 13 bases in between. CDR1 and CDR2 (germline): MNHEY, SMNVEV (reference sequence). The DNA of the CDR3 is TGTGCCAGCAGTTCGAGACGTTACGGCGAGCAGTACTTC. Protein sequence: CASSSRRYGEQYF.

This clone showed up just once. This sequence joins TRBV7-8 and TRBJ2-7, with TRBD2 matching 7 bases. Germline V gene data show CDR1 as SGHVS and CDR2 as FQNEAQ. The CDR3 extends over 16 amino acids. The V gene end was trimmed by 5 bases and the J gene end by 4 bases; junction bases not matched to a gene: 14. DNA for the CDR3: TGTGCCAGCAGCCCTGACTCGGGGACTAAATCATACGAGCAGTACTTC. This codes for CASSPDSGTKSYEQYF.

CDR3 in amino acids: CASRTGPDTQYF. In DNA, the CDR3 is TGCGCCAGCAGGACAGGGCCAGATACGCAGTATTTT. The rearrangement joins TRBV5-1 to TRBJ2-3; TRBD1 matches at 7 bases. CDR3 size: 12 residues. V was pared by 5 bases and J by 4 bases, with 1 base of the junction left unmatched. Germline CDR1 is SGHRS and CDR2 is YFSETQ.

The chain uses TRBV18 and TRBJ2-2; the D gene is possibly TRBD1 (5 bases). The CDR3 extends over 15 amino acids. V gave up 0 bases and J gave up 4 bases, with 9 bases separating them. The germline V gene encodes CDR1 KGHSH and CDR2 LQKENI. The CDR3 bases are TGTGCCAGCTCACCACCCGCCAGGGTCACCGGGGAGCTGTTTTTT. This gives the protein CASSPPARVTGELFF.

The chain has TRBV7-9 and TRBJ1-4; D not certain. Looked up from germline, CDR1 is SEHNR and CDR2 is FQNEAQ (reference sequence). There are 14 residues in the CDR3. V lost 1 base to trimming and J lost 7 bases, with 10 bases between them. The CDR3 region is CASSLGGPAEKLFF. The CDR3 region has the DNA TGTGCCAGCAGCTTAGGAGGTCCGGCTGAAAAACTGTTTTTT.

The V gene is TRBV19, the J gene TRBJ2-7; 7 bases align to TRBD2. Germline CDR1 reads LNHDA; CDR2 reads SQIVND (reference sequence). The CDR3 length is 15 residues. V lost 2 bases, J lost 6 bases, and 10 bases stayed unmatched. DNA for the CDR3: TGTGCCAGTAGTATAACTAGCGAGGGACGGGGCGAGCAGTACTTC. It translates to CASSITSEGRGEQYF.

The chain links TRBV6-5 to TRBJ2-7; 9 bases align to TRBD1. Losses at the gene ends were 10 bases for V and 1 base for J; bases not matched to a gene: 5. The CDR3 is made up of 13 amino acids. CDR1 and CDR2 (germline): MNHEY, SVGAGI. CDR3 sequence: CATSQGASYEQYF. In DNA form, the CDR3 reads TGTGCCACTTCACAGGGGGCTTCCTACGAGCAGTACTTC.

The V and J genes are TRBV29-1 and TRBJ2-1; D unresolved. This CDR3 has 12 residues. The V end lost 3 bases, the J end lost 6 bases, and 9 bases lay between the germline ends. Germline CDR1 reads SQVTM; CDR2 reads ANQGSEA. CDR3 DNA sequence: TGCAGCGTTGATGGACCGATCAATGAGCAGTTCTTC. Translating it yields CSVDGPINEQFF.

The chain is built from TRBV2 and TRBJ2-2; 7 nucleotides line up with TRBD2. The CDR3 is made up of 16 amino acids. V lost 6 bases to trimming and J lost 3 bases; unmatched junction nucleotides: 10. Germline V CDR1 and CDR2: SNHLY, FYNNEI. CDR3 loop: CASSLTGGGDTGELFF. DNA for the CDR3: TGTGCCAGCAGCCTCACGGGAGGCGGCGACACCGGGGAGCTGTTTTTT. Filled out from reference TRBV2 and TRBJ2-2, the complete variable domain reads EPEVTQTPSHQVTQMGQEVILRCVPISNHLYFYWYRQILGQKVEFLVSFYNNEISEKSEIFDDQFSVERPDGSNFTLKIRSTKLEDSAMYFCASSLTGGGDTGELFFGEGSRLTVL.

V gene TRBV13 combines with J gene TRBJ2-1; 10 nucleotides match TRBD2. This CDR3 is 16 amino acids long. Germline trimming cut 6 bases from V and 4 bases from J; bases unmatched to any gene: 9. Germline V gene sequence: CDR1 PRHDT, CDR2 FYEKMQ (reference sequence). The CDR3 loop is CASSEPGTSAYNEQFF. CDR3 coding DNA: TGTGCCAGCAGTGAACCCGGGACTAGCGCTTACAATGAGCAGTTCTTC. Full variable domain (outside the CDR3, taken from reference TRBV13 and TRBJ2-1): AAGVIQSPRHLIKEKRETATLKCYPIPRHDTVYWYQQGPGQDPQFLISFYEKMQSDKGSIPDRFSAQQFSDYHSELNMSSLELGDSALYFCASSEPGTSAYNEQFFGPGTRLTVL.

This clone was observed a few times. The chain carries TRBV7-2 and TRBJ1-1, with TRBD1 matching 9 bases. V lost 6 bases, J lost 10 bases, and 12 bases stayed unmatched. The length of the CDR3 is 14 residues. CDR1 SGHTA and CDR2 FQGNSA come from the germline V gene. The CDR3 DNA reads TGTGCCAGCAGGTATCCGGGACAGGGTGTTGCAGCTTTCTTT. This encodes CASRYPGQGVAAFF.

The rearrangement uses TRBV11-2 and TRBJ2-2, with a tentative D call TRBD1 (5 bases). CDR3 length equals 16 residues. Germline V gene sequence: CDR1 SGHAT, CDR2 FQNNGV. V lost 4 bases to trimming and J lost 1 base, with 13 bases between them. The CDR3 DNA reads as TGTGCCAGCAGCTACCGACCTGACAGGAACACCGGGGAGCTGTTTTTT. Protein: CASSYRPDRNTGELFF. The variable domain in full, with the rest retrieved from reference TRBV11-2 and TRBJ2-2, is EAGVAQSPRYKIIEKRQSVAFWCNPISGHATLYWYQQILGQGPKLLIQFQNNGVVDDSQLPKDRFSAERLKGVDSTLKIQPAKLEDSAVYLCASSYRPDRNTGELFFGEGSRLTVL.

The gene calls are TRBV29-1 and TRBJ2-3, with no clear D. Trimming cost V 5 bases and J 0 bases, with 9 bases left between them. The germline gives CDR1 SQVTM, CDR2 ANQGSEA. CDR3 length: 13 amino acids. CDR3 residues: CSVRRLSTDTQYF. The CDR3 DNA reads TGCAGCGTTCGTAGACTCAGCACAGATACGCAGTATTTT.

This chain connects TRBV10-2 to TRBJ2-7, with D perhaps being TRBD1 or TRBD2 (5 bases each). Germline V gene sequence: CDR1 WSHSY, CDR2 SAAADI. Trimming stripped 1 base from V and 0 bases from J, with 13 bases between. CDR3 length: 16 amino acids. In DNA, the CDR3 is TGCGCCAGCAGTGAGTGGGGGTTGGACACCTCCTACGAGCAGTACTTC. Amino acid sequence: CASSEWGLDTSYEQYF.

A remark on this clone: Its ends do not fully match the called genes, so a read error is possible. The genes are TRBV25-1 and TRBJ2-7; 15 positions match TRBD2. CDR3 length equals 17 residues. The germline V gene has CDR1 MGHDK and CDR2 SYGVNS. CDR3 residues: CVSSDRTSGRAREEQYF. The CDR3 DNA follows: TGTGTCAGCAGTGACCGGACTAGCGGGAGGGCCCGGGAAGAGCAGTACTTC.

The V gene is TRBV5-4, the J gene TRBJ2-2; TRBD2 agrees at 8 bases. After removal of 0 bases from V and 7 bases from J, the junction contained 8 bases not matched to a gene. Germline CDR1 and CDR2: SGHNT and YYREEE (reference sequence). CDR3 size: 16 residues. CDR3 DNA: TGTGCCAGCAGCTTGGGATCGCCCCTAGCGGGCGGGGAGCTGTTTTTT. Its protein product is CASSLGSPLAGGELFF. The full variable domain, completed using reference TRBV5-4 and TRBJ2-2, is ETGVTQSPTHLIKTRGQQVTLRCSSQSGHNTVSWYQQALGQGPQFIFQYYREEENGRGNFPPRFSGLQFPNYSSELNVNALELDDSALYLCASSLGSPLAGGELFFGEGSRLTVL.

The CDR3, as DNA: TGTGCCAGCAGCGTAATGGCAGGGATAAATGAAAAACTGTTTTTT. Translated: CASSVMAGINEKLFF. V gene TRBV9 combines with J gene TRBJ1-4; weak D call: TRBD1 (5 bases). Germline lookup yields CDR1 SGDLS and CDR2 YYNGEE. The CDR3 length is 15 residues. V shed 1 base and J shed 5 bases, with 12 bases lying between them.

This clone came up once. The chain employs TRBV6-5 and TRBJ2-7; possible D gene TRBD2, 7 bases. CDR3 size: 16 residues. Trimming removed 0 bases from V and 2 bases from J, with 14 bases in between. CDR1 is MNHEY and CDR2 is SVGAGI in the germline V gene. CDR3 sequence reads: CASSYSGEGGAYEQYF. The CDR3 DNA is TGTGCCAGCAGTTACTCCGGGGAGGGGGGCGCCTACGAGCAGTACTTC.

As DNA, the CDR3 is TGTGCCAGCAGTTACCGGGGGGTGCCCGCTGAAGCTTTCTTT. It is translated as CASSYRGVPAEAFF. This chain connects TRBV6-5 to TRBJ1-1; a weak D match, TRBD1 (5 bases). CDR1 MNHEY and CDR2 SVGAGI come from the germline V gene. With 2 bases removed from V and 6 bases from J, the gap between germline ends came to 13 bases. CDR3 size: 14 residues.

CDR3 DNA sequence: TGCGCCAGCAGCCACCGACATCTTTCAAAGGACTATGGCTACACCTTC. It translates to CASSHRHLSKDYGYTF. V is TRBV4-1 and J is TRBJ1-2; D remains ambiguous. V lost 3 bases and J lost 3, with 17 bases in between. This CDR3 has 16 residues. Per germline, CDR1 MGHRA and CDR2 YSYEKL.

This chain links TRBV29-1 with TRBJ2-3; D is undetermined. Deletions cut 2 bases from V and 3 bases from J, with 3 bases between. CDR1 and CDR2 (germline): SQVTM, ANQGSEA. This CDR3 has 11 residues. CDR3 nucleotide sequence: TGCAGCGTTGAACCTACAGATACGCAGTATTTT. Protein product: CSVEPTDTQYF.

This clone was detected a few times. The chain has TRBV5-5 and TRBJ2-1, with D maybe TRBD1 (5 bases). The length of the CDR3 is 14 residues. Looked up from germline, CDR1 is SGHKS and CDR2 is YYEKEE (reference sequence). The V end lost 0 bases, the J end lost 7 bases, and 11 bases lay between the germline ends. Here the CDR3 reads CASSLGQPTNEQFF. The CDR3 region has the DNA TGTGCCAGCAGCTTGGGACAGCCCACGAATGAGCAGTTCTTC. Looking up the rest from reference TRBV5-5 and TRBJ2-1 gives the full variable domain: DAGVTQSPTHLIKTRGQQVTLRCSPISGHKSVSWYQQVLGQGPQFIFQYYEKEERGRGNFPDRFSARQFPNYSSELNVNALLLGDSALYLCASSLGQPTNEQFFGPGTRLTVL.

The chain links TRBV7-8 to TRBJ2-7; no clear D. The CDR3 loop spans 13 amino acids. Germline CDR1 SGHVS, CDR2 FQNEAQ. Trimming took 5 bases from V and 1 from J, leaving 9 bases between them. CDR3 protein: CASSLRVSYEQYF. The CDR3 DNA is TGTGCCAGCAGCCTACGGGTTTCCTACGAGCAGTACTTC.

CDR3 sequence: CAIRPGPLAGEQYF. The DNA of the CDR3 is TGTGCCATCAGACCGGGACCACTAGCAGGCGAGCAGTACTTC. V gene TRBV10-3 combines with J gene TRBJ2-7, with D perhaps matching TRBD2 (6 bases). The CDR3 length is 14 residues. V lost 6 bases and J 6 bases, leaving 18 bases between the germline ends. CDR1 and CDR2 from the germline V gene are ENHRY and SYGVKD.